The rows below give T cell receptor beta chains drawn from one sample of a study of beta chain features in type 1 diabetes. TCRdb's copy holds only in-frame clones and misses some; the assay was immunoSEQ multiplex PCR. The profile covers about 900,000 clones, with roughly a sixth appearing a single time and around 0.02% taken by the ten largest. Sequencing was carried out using naive CD4+ T cells from blood. These receptors were taken from a woman younger than 35 in good health. The CDR3 runs from the conserved cysteine through the conserved F or W. A D gene is named only where the DNA matches it firmly. A clone size is listed for some rows: how often the clone was seen (once, few, many), or a class if it is expanded.

j_call v_call d_call clone_size cdr3_nt cdr3_aa
TRBJ2-7 TRBV30 NA NA TGTGCCTGGTTCTCGGGGCTATTGGGGTCCTACGAGCAGTACTTC CAWFSGLLGSYEQYF
TRBJ2-3 TRBV7-3 NA NA TGTGCCAGCAGCTTAGCGCGTCGGCACACCACAGATACGCAGTATTTT CASSLARRHTTDTQYF
TRBJ1-1 TRBV11-2 TRBD1 NA TGTGCCAGCAGCGGTGGGACAGGGGAATTTTCTGAAGCTTTCTTT CASSGGTGEFSEAFF
TRBJ2-7 TRBV19 TRBD1 NA TGTGCCAGGCTTTACAGGGGGACCTCCTCCTACGAGCAGTACTTC CARLYRGTSSYEQYF
TRBJ2-3 TRBV15 TRBD1 NA TGTGCCACCAGCAGAGAAAGATCAGGGGGCGCAGATACGCAGTATTTT CATSRERSGGADTQYF
TRBJ2-1 TRBV5-1 TRBD2 NA TGCGCCAGCAGCTCTTTACTAGCGGGAGGGCCGCCCGAGCAGTTCTTC CASSSLLAGGPPEQFF
TRBJ2-1 TRBV6-5 NA NA TGTGCCAGCAGTTACTCCGGGACATTCGGCAATGAGCAGTTCTTC CASSYSGTFGNEQFF
TRBJ2-1 TRBV19 TRBD1 NA TGTGCCAGTAACGCCCGCGGGACAGGGGGCTTGAGCAATGAGCAGTTCTTC CASNARGTGGLSNEQFF
TRBJ2-7 TRBV20-1 NA NA TGCAGTGCTACCAGTTACGAGCAGTACTTC CSATSYEQYF
TRBJ2-7 TRBV7-8 NA NA TGTGCCAGCAGCTTAGACAGGAGCCGCTACGAGCAGTACTTC CASSLDRSRYEQYF
TRBJ1-5 TRBV23-1 NA NA TGCGCCACCCCACGGGCGACTGGCAATCAGCCCCAGCATTTT CATPRATGNQPQHF
TRBJ2-2 TRBV19 NA few TGTGCCAGTAGTGGACAATCCGGCGGGGAGCTGTTTTTT CASSGQSGGELFF
TRBJ1-1 TRBV9 NA few TGTGCCAGCAGGAGGGGTGATGGGGGTACCCATGAAGCTTTCTTT CASRRGDGGTHEAFF
TRBJ2-5 TRBV4-1 NA NA TGCGCCAGCAGCCAATCCGGGTCCTACCTCGGGACCCAGTACTTC CASSQSGSYLGTQYF
TRBJ2-2 TRBV9 TRBD1 few TGTGCCAGCAGAAATGCGCAGGGGGCCTCGGGGACCGGGGAGCTGTTTTTT CASRNAQGASGTGELFF
TRBJ2-5 TRBV18 NA NA TGTGCCAGCTCCCCCGGGACGCGAGAGACCCAGTACTTC CASSPGTRETQYF
TRBJ2-1 TRBV5-1 TRBD2 few TGCGCCAGCAGCTTGGTGGCTAGCGGCTCCTACAATGAGCAGTTCTTC CASSLVASGSYNEQFF
TRBJ2-7 TRBV19 NA NA TGTGCCAGTAGTTCTTTCGGGGCCTCCTACGAGCAGTACTTC CASSSFGASYEQYF
TRBJ2-1 TRBV9 TRBD2 few TGTGCCAGCAGCGTCGGCCGAGACGGGACTAGCGGCCGACGGGGCAATGAGCAGTTCTTC CASSVGRDGTSGRRGNEQFF
TRBJ2-4 TRBV7-2 NA NA TGTGCCAGCAGCTTACCCCTCGGGTTGAAGGCCAAAAACATTCAGTACTTC CASSLPLGLKAKNIQYF
TRBJ2-7 TRBV7-7 NA NA TGTGCTAGCAGCTTACGCGGTTACGAGCAGTACTTC CASSLRGYEQYF
TRBJ1-5 TRBV19 NA NA TGTGCCAGTACTACCGGCAGGGCAGTTCAGCCCCAGCATTTT CASTTGRAVQPQHF